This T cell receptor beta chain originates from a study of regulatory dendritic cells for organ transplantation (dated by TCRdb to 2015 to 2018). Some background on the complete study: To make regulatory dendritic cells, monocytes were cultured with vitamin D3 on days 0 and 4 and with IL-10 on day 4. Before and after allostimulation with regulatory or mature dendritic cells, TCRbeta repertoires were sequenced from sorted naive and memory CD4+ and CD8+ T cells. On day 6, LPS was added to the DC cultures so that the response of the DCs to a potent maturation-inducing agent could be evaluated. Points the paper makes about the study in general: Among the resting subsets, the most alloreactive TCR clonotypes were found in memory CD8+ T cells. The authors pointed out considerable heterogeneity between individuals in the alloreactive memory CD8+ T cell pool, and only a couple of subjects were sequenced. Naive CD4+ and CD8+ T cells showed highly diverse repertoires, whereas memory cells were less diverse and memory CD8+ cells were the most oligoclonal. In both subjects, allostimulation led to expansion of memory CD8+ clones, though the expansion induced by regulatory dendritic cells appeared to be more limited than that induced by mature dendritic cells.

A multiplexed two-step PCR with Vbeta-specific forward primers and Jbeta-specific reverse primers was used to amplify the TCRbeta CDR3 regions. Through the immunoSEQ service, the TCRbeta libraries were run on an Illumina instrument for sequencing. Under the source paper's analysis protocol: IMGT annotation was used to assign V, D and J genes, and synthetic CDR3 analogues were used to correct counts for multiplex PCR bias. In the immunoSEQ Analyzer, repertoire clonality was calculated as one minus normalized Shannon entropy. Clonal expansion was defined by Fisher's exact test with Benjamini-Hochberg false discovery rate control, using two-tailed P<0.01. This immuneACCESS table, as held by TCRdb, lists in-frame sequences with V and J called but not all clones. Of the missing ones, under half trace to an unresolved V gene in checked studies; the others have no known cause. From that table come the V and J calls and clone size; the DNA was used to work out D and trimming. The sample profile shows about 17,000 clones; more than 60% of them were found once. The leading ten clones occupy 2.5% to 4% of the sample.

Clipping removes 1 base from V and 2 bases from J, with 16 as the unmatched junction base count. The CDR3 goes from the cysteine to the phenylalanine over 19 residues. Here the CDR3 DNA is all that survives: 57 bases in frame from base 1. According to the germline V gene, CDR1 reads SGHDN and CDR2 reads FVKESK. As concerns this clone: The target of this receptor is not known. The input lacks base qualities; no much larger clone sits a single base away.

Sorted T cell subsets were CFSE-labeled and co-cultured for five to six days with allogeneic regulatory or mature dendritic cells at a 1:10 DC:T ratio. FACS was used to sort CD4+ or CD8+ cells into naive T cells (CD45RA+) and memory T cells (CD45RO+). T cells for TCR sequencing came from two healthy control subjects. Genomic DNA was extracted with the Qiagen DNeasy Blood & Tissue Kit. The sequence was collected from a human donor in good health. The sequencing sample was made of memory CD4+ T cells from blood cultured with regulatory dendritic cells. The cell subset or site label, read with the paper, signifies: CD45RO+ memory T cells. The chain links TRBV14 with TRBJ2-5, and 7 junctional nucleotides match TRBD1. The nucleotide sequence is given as TGTGCCAGCAGCCAAGTGTTCAATGATATAAGACAGGGTCAAGAGACCCAGTACTTC. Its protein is CASSQVFNDIRQGQETQYF.